These 10 T cell receptor beta chains came from one sample sequenced in a study of blood T cell repertoires in COVID-19. The protocol was immunoSEQ multiplex PCR, while the TCRdb copy is restricted to in-frame clones and leaves out a portion. The repertoire has approximately 130,000 clones, roughly 90% of them found once; the top ten carry approximately 8.1%. Sequenced material: peripheral blood. The source is a man aged 50-59 years with acute or convalescent COVID-19.

V and J are TRBV7-2 and TRBJ1-3; TRBD1 agrees at 7 bases. The CDR3 has 15 amino acids. The V segment lost 4 bases and the J segment 2 bases; nucleotides outside the gene matches: 5. Germline V gene lookup returns CDR1 SGHTA and CDR2 FQGNSA. CDR3 DNA sequence: TGTGCCAGCAGCTCGACAGGGTCAGCTGGAAACACCATATATTTT. Translating gives CASSSTGSAGNTIYF.

V gene TRBV5-6 combines with J gene TRBJ1-6; TRBD1 agrees at 8 bases. Germline-derived CDR1 and CDR2 are SGHDT and YYEEEE. V was clipped by 2 bases and J by 9 bases; unmatched bases: 7. This CDR3 contains 15 residues. For the CDR3, the DNA is TGTGCCAGCAGCTTACGGACAGGGAGCGGTTCACCCCTCCACTTT. Translated: CASSLRTGSGSPLHF.

This clone was seen a handful of times. The chain combines TRBV18 with TRBJ2-3; TRBD2 aligns across 7 bases. The CDR3 length is 17 residues. From germline, CDR1 is KGHSH and CDR2 LQKENI. V shed 3 bases and J 2 bases; nucleotides not matched to a gene: 11. The CDR3 reads CASSPPGGRRVTDTQYF. The CDR3 DNA reads as TGTGCCAGCTCACCGCCGGGGGGAAGGCGTGTCACAGATACGCAGTATTTT.

This chain connects TRBV21-1 to TRBJ2-1; no DNA check was done on the table's D call, TRBD2. TRBV21-1 corresponds to a pseudogene. This CDR3 is built from 18 residues. The DNA for the CDR3 is TGTGCCAGCAGCAGAGGGACTAGCGGGAGCAGCTCCTACAATGAGCAGTTCTTC. Residues: CASSRGTSGSSSYNEQFF.

The chain carries TRBV24-1 and TRBJ1-6, with TRBD1 as a possible D gene (5 bases). Trimming took 10 bases from V and 4 from J, leaving 13 bases between them. The CDR3 runs 14 residues. Germline CDR1 and CDR2: KGHDR and SFDVKD. CDR3 nucleotides: TGTGCCACTCAGGGCACCGCGTATAATTCACCCCTCCACTTT. It yields the protein CATQGTAYNSPLHF.

V and J are TRBV5-5 and TRBJ1-5, with TRBD1 identical over 8 bases. The junction had 5 bases not matched to a gene; V was cut back by 4 bases and J by 2 bases. CDR1 and CDR2 from the germline V gene are SGHKS and YYEKEE (reference sequence). The CDR3 extends over 15 amino acids. The CDR3 DNA follows: TGTGCCAGCAGCACAGGACAGGGACGCAATCAGCCCCAGCATTTT. Protein: CASSTGQGRNQPQHF. Variable domain in full (rest from reference TRBV5-5 and TRBJ1-5): DAGVTQSPTHLIKTRGQQVTLRCSPISGHKSVSWYQQVLGQGPQFIFQYYEKEERGRGNFPDRFSARQFPNYSSELNVNALLLGDSALYLCASSTGQGRNQPQHFGDGTRLSIL.

This chain connects TRBV25-1 to TRBJ2-7; 11 nucleotides align to TRBD2. The CDR3 consists of 15 residues. From germline, CDR1 is MGHDK and CDR2 SYGVNS. The trim removed 5 bases at V and 3 bases at J, leaving 6 bases unmatched. The CDR3 reads CASSPTSGGLYEQYF. CDR3 sequence (DNA): TGTGCCAGCAGTCCTACTAGCGGGGGACTCTACGAGCAGTACTTC.

The V call is TRBV19, the J call TRBJ2-5, with TRBD1 matching over 9 bases. V lost 3 bases, J lost 1 base, and 6 bases stayed unmatched. The germline V gene has CDR1 LNHDA and CDR2 SQIVND (reference sequence). The CDR3 extends over 16 amino acids. The CDR3 here is CASSITGTGFQETQYF. The CDR3 nucleotides are TGTGCCAGTAGTATTACTGGGACAGGGTTCCAAGAGACCCAGTACTTC.

This sequence joins TRBV7-9 and TRBJ1-5; 7 bases line up with TRBD1. The ends lost 4 bases at V and 6 bases at J; junction bases unmatched: 12. Germline V gene sequence: CDR1 SEHNR, CDR2 FQNEAQ (reference sequence). The CDR3 is 16 amino acids. For the CDR3, the DNA is TGTGCCAGCAGCTCGTCGGGCAGGGGGGAAAGTCAGCCCCAGCATTTT. Its translation is CASSSSGRGESQPQHF. The full variable domain, in which reference TRBV7-9 and TRBJ1-5 provide the parts outside the CDR3, is DTGVSQNPRHKITKRGQNVTFRCDPISEHNRLYWYRQTLGQGPEFLTYFQNEAQLEKSRLLSDRFSAERPKGSFSTLEIQRTEQGDSAMYLCASSSSGRGESQPQHFGDGTRLSIL.

The chain carries TRBV11-2 and TRBJ1-1; tentatively, D is TRBD1 (5 bases). The CDR3 runs 12 residues. V was trimmed by 3 bases and J by 4 bases, leaving 6 bases between them. The germline gives CDR1 SGHAT, CDR2 FQNNGV. The CDR3, as DNA: TGTGCCAGCAGCTTGGACACCACTGAAGCTTTCTTT. Residues: CASSLDTTEAFF.